The clone carrying this T cell receptor beta chain came up many times. The antigen is unknown. An end of the junction differs from the germline gene, which may be a read error. TCRdb independently ran MiXCR on the multiplex PCR reads; one entry per CDR3 protein. This table has 21,000 or so distinct CDR3 sequences, about 38% appearing once. The sample originates from a study of breast tumors, draining lymph nodes, adjacent tissues. Findings of the study overall: Tumor T cell lymph node origin was a supported hypothesis, not proven.

Germline V lookup: CDR1 SGHAT, CDR2 FQNNGV. This CDR3 comprises 15 residues. This TCR derives from a female donor with breast cancer. Some clones in this sample may be carry-over from other donors' samples. V and J are TRBV11-2 and TRBJ2-1; TRBD1 agrees at 7 bases. The sample was breast tumor tissue. CDR3 loop: CASSVDRVLSNEQFF. The CDR3 DNA reads TGTGCCAGCAGCGTAGACAGGGTGCTCTCCAATGAGCAGTTCTTC.